One sample yielded the 28 T cell receptor beta chains listed below, sequenced in a study of OX40 agonist ivuxolimab in advanced cancers. Generated by immunoSEQ multiplex PCR, the TCRdb table keeps only in-frame clones and is missing some. The table includes 60,000 to 65,000 clones, approximately 92% detected once. The sample here was CD4+ or CD8+ T cells sorted from blood, taken in a trial of the OX40 agonist ivuxolimab. Receptor source: an adult with an advanced solid tumor such as melanoma, head and neck, liver or kidney cancer.

The CDR3 region has the DNA TGTGCCAGCAGCTTGTGGAGGGATTCGAGCTATGGCTACACCTTC. As protein: CASSLWRDSSYGYTF. The chain has TRBV5-5 and TRBJ1-2; D unclear. Trimming removed 1 base at V and 4 bases at J, with 14 bases between. The germline gives CDR1 SGHKS, CDR2 YYEKEE (reference sequence). CDR3 length: 15 residues.

This chain uses TRBV5-1 with TRBJ2-7; D possibly corresponds to TRBD1 (5 bases). Germline-derived CDR1 and CDR2 are SGHRS and YFSETQ. Trimming pared 0 bases from V and 2 bases from J, leaving 6 bases between. This CDR3 region has 13 residues. CDR3 region: CASSLAGPYEQYF. CDR3 DNA sequence: TGCGCCAGCAGCTTGGCAGGGCCCTACGAGCAGTACTTC.

The table lists this clone with a few counts. The J gene is TRBJ1-5, the V gene TRBV27, with D uncertain. Germline-derived CDR1 and CDR2 are MNHEY and SMNVEV (reference sequence). This CDR3 has 13 residues. The ends were cut back, 6 bases at V and 6 bases at J, with 12 bases in the middle. The DNA of the CDR3 is TGTGCCAGCAGCTCAAGGGTAGGTCAGCCCCAGCATTTT. This encodes CASSSRVGQPQHF.

The chain couples TRBV6-5 to TRBJ2-7; D gene unclear. This CDR3 region has 12 residues. Per the germline V gene, CDR1 is MNHEY and CDR2 is SVGAGI. V shed 8 bases and J shed 6 bases, with 14 bases lying between them. The CDR3 nucleotides are TGTGCCAGCCAGTTTGGGGTGGCCGAGCAGTACTTC. This gives the protein CASQFGVAEQYF.

J is TRBJ2-5 and V is TRBV2, with D possibly being TRBD1 (6 bases). CDR1 is SNHLY and CDR2 is FYNNEI in the germline V gene. The CDR3 spans 12 residues. Between the trimmed V and J ends, which lost 5 bases and 2 bases, there was a span of 6 bases. Here the CDR3 DNA reads TGTGCCAGCAGTAGGGGGCAAGAGACCCAGTACTTC. Its protein product is CASSRGQETQYF.

The V gene is TRBV19, the J gene TRBJ1-2, with unresolved D. Trimming left V 3 bases short and J 7 bases short, with 9 bases between. The V gene's germline CDR1 is LNHDA and CDR2 SQIVND (reference sequence). The length of the CDR3 is 12 residues. As DNA, the CDR3 is TGTGCCAGTAGTATCTCTGAATTTGGCTACACCTTC. Its protein is CASSISEFGYTF.

The rearrangement links TRBV2 to TRBJ2-1; no definite D call. V was cut by 5 bases and J by 7 bases, with 3 bases left in between. The germline V gene encodes CDR1 SNHLY and CDR2 FYNNEI. The CDR3 is 10 residues long. DNA for the CDR3: TGTGCCAGCAGTTGGAATGAGCAGTTCTTC. Protein sequence: CASSWNEQFF.

CDR3 residues: CASSLGLDGYTF. The CDR3 nucleotides read TGTGCCAGCAGCTTAGGACTGGATGGCTACACCTTC. This chain joins TRBV7-8 and TRBJ1-2; D gene unclear. With 1 base removed from V and 6 bases from J, the gap between germline ends came to 6 bases. CDR3 length equals 12 residues. Germline CDR1 reads SGHVS; CDR2 reads FQNEAQ.

This chain links TRBV6-1 with TRBJ2-7; D not resolved. V lost 5 bases and J lost 4, with 12 bases in between. Per the germline V gene, CDR1 is MNHNS and CDR2 is SASEGT. The CDR3 is made up of 13 amino acids. The CDR3 is CASSPPRAYEQYF. The CDR3 coding sequence is TGTGCCAGCAGTCCGCCTAGAGCGTACGAGCAGTACTTC.

This clone showed up just once. The rearrangement uses TRBV6-1 and TRBJ2-4, with a possible D match to TRBD2 (5 bases). Germline V gives CDR1 MNHNS, CDR2 SASEGT. The CDR3 is 18 amino acids. V lost 2 bases to trimming and J lost 6 bases, with 23 bases between them. DNA of the CDR3: TGTGCCAGCAGTGAACGTGTGCGGGCGATCCGGTCCGGAAACATTCAGTACTTC. Protein: CASSERVRAIRSGNIQYF.

This clone was detected only a few times. J is TRBJ1-6 and V is TRBV19; no clear D gene. Trimming removed 2 bases at V and 6 bases at J, with 5 bases between. CDR1 is LNHDA and CDR2 is SQIVND in the germline V gene (reference sequence). The CDR3 extends over 13 amino acids. The CDR3 protein is CASSIPGNSPLHF. The DNA for the CDR3 is TGTGCCAGTAGTATACCGGGTAATTCACCCCTCCACTTT.

This chain joins TRBV11-2 and TRBJ2-3; D remains unclear. Germline V CDR1 and CDR2: SGHAT, FQNNGV. The CDR3 length is 16 residues. Trimming pared 5 bases from V and 0 bases from J, leaving 15 bases between. CDR3 sequence: CASSVGLLLSTDTQYF. For the CDR3, the DNA is TGTGCCAGCAGCGTAGGTCTGCTCCTAAGCACAGATACGCAGTATTTT.

CDR3 region: CASSLVQGADYGYTF. The CDR3 bases are TGTGCCAGCAGCTTAGTACAGGGGGCAGACTATGGCTACACCTTC. This chain joins TRBV11-2 and TRBJ1-2; 9 bases are a match to TRBD1. Unmatched junction bases numbered 3, after V lost 1 base and J lost 3 bases. CDR3 length: 15 residues. Germline V gene data show CDR1 as SGHAT and CDR2 as FQNNGV.

V is TRBV6-5 and J is TRBJ1-4; 8 nucleotides agree with TRBD1. This CDR3 has 15 amino acids. V was clipped by 2 bases and J by 8 bases; unmatched bases: 7. Germline CDR1 MNHEY, CDR2 SVGAGI. The CDR3 here is CASSYDGQGGEKLFF. Written as DNA, the CDR3 is TGTGCCAGCAGTTACGACGGACAGGGTGGGGAAAAACTGTTTTTT.

The chain employs TRBV27 and TRBJ2-7, with TRBD1 matching over 10 bases. Trimming at V came to 4 bases and at J to 7 bases, leaving 7 bases not matched to a gene. This CDR3 region has 14 residues. Looked up from germline, CDR1 is MNHEY and CDR2 is SMNVEV (reference sequence). CDR3 in amino acids: CASSSRDRGGEQYF. In DNA form, the CDR3 reads TGTGCCAGCAGTTCCCGGGACAGGGGTGGTGAGCAGTACTTC.

The chain recombines TRBV6-6 with TRBJ1-1; D remains unclear. The V gene's germline CDR1 is MNHNY and CDR2 SVGAGI (reference sequence). The V and J ends lost 6 bases and 1 base respectively, with 12 bases between them. The CDR3 spans 14 residues. The CDR3 nucleotides are TGTGCCAGCAGCCAAGGACCCGCGAACACTGAAGCTTTCTTT. This gives the protein CASSQGPANTEAFF.

The chain recombines TRBV30 with TRBJ2-7, with 11 bases matching TRBD1. Losses at the gene ends were 7 bases for V and 5 bases for J; bases not matched to a gene: 7. CDR3 size: 13 residues. In germline, CDR1 is GTSNPN, CDR2 SVGIG (reference sequence). The chain's CDR3 is CASRTGGYDEQYF. In DNA form, the CDR3 reads TGTGCCTCCCGGACAGGGGGCTACGACGAGCAGTACTTC.

Points on this clone: At one end, the junction sequence differs from germline, possibly due to a read error. This chain links TRBV10-3 with TRBJ1-5; no clear D gene. The CDR3 is 16 residues long. Germline V gene lookup returns CDR1 ENHRY and CDR2 SYGVKD. DNA for the CDR3: TGTGCCAGCAGTTACCCTATCACAGAAGACAATCAGCCCCAGCATTTT. As protein: CASSYPITEDNQPQHF.

V usage is TRBV29-1 and J usage is TRBJ2-1; the match to TRBD1 covers 7 bases. The trim removed 5 bases at V and 10 bases at J, leaving 8 bases unmatched. Germline V gene sequence: CDR1 SQVTM, CDR2 ANQGSEA. CDR3 size: 12 residues. Written as DNA, the CDR3 is TGCAGCGTTACAGGGGCGATGCGGGAGCAGTTCTTC. This gives the protein CSVTGAMREQFF.

The rearrangement uses TRBV7-2 and TRBJ2-1, with TRBD2 identical over 8 bases. Germline CDR1 SGHTA, CDR2 FQGNSA. The CDR3 sequence is 15 residues long. The V segment lost 5 bases and the J segment 6 bases; nucleotides outside the gene matches: 9. CDR3: CASSMQLAGGNEQFF. CDR3 nucleotides: TGTGCCAGCAGCATGCAGCTGGCGGGGGGCAATGAGCAGTTCTTC.

Notes on this clone: Other nucleotide sequences from this sample produce the same CDR3. The chain combines TRBV30 with TRBJ1-1; TRBD1 might be the D (6 bases). The V and J ends lost 0 bases and 4 bases respectively, with 15 bases between them. There are 15 residues in the CDR3. Germline assignment: CDR1 GTSNPN and CDR2 SVGIG (reference sequence). The CDR3 DNA reads TGTGCCTGGAGTGTAAGGGGGGGGCGGGGCACTGAAGCTTTCTTT. Its translation: CAWSVRGGRGTEAFF. The whole variable domain, remainder taken from reference TRBV30 and TRBJ1-1, is SQTIHQWPATLVQPVGSPLSLECTVEGTSNPNLYWYRQAAGRGLQLLFYSVGIGQISSEVPQNLSASRPQDRQFILSSKKLLLSDSGFYLCAWSVRGGRGTEAFFGQGTRLTVV.

The J gene is TRBJ2-1, the V gene TRBV5-1; TRBD2 aligns across 10 bases. The V segment lost 4 bases and the J segment 0 bases; nucleotides outside the gene matches: 13. The germline V gene encodes CDR1 SGHRS and CDR2 YFSETQ. CDR3 length: 19 amino acids. The CDR3, as DNA: TGCGCCAGCAGCAGGGGGGTACTAGCGGGATCGAGCTCCTACAATGAGCAGTTCTTC. Its protein is CASSRGVLAGSSSYNEQFF.

The rearrangement links TRBV5-1 to TRBJ2-3; no reliable D call. Per the germline V gene, CDR1 is SGHRS and CDR2 is YFSETQ. The CDR3 has 15 residues. Trimming stripped 4 bases from V and 0 bases from J, with 12 bases between. CDR3 sequence: CASSPAGSSTDTQYF. DNA of the CDR3: TGCGCCAGCAGCCCCGCAGGATCTAGCACAGATACGCAGTATTTT.

The chain employs TRBV18 and TRBJ1-6, with TRBD1 identical over 7 bases. Germline assignment: CDR1 KGHSH and CDR2 LQKENI. This CDR3 has 15 amino acids. After removal of 3 bases from V and 7 bases from J, the junction contained 6 bases not matched to a gene. The DNA for the CDR3 is TGTGCCAGCTCACCGATACAGACAGGGAATTCACCCCTCCACTTT. Amino acids: CASSPIQTGNSPLHF.

The gene calls are TRBV30 and TRBJ2-7; 11 bases map to TRBD1. The CDR3 consists of 14 residues. In germline, CDR1 is GTSNPN, CDR2 SVGIG (reference sequence). The junction had 6 bases not matched to a gene; V was cut back by 3 bases and J by 5 bases. In nucleotides, the CDR3 is TGTGCCTGGAGACCGGGACAGGGGGTCGACGAGCAGTACTTC. Translated, it gives CAWRPGQGVDEQYF.

V gene TRBV5-1 combines with J gene TRBJ1-3; 8 bases are a match to TRBD1. Germline V gene lookup returns CDR1 SGHRS and CDR2 YFSETQ. The length of the CDR3 is 15 residues. Trimming cost V 4 bases and J 0 bases; bases outside gene matches: 3. CDR3 nucleotides: TGCGCCAGCAGCAAACAGGGGGACTCTGGAAACACCATATATTTT. Translating gives CASSKQGDSGNTIYF. Using reference TRBV5-1 and TRBJ1-3 for the parts outside the CDR3, the full variable domain is KAGVTQTPRYLIKTRGQQVTLSCSPISGHRSVSWYQQTPGQGLQFLFEYFSETQRNKGNFPGRFSGRQFSNSRSEMNVSTLELGDSALYLCASSKQGDSGNTIYFGEGSWLTVV.

The genes are TRBV6-1 and TRBJ1-2, with D perhaps TRBD1 (5 bases). CDR1 is MNHNS and CDR2 is SASEGT in the germline V gene. The CDR3 sequence is 13 residues long. Trimming took off 5 bases at V and 7 bases at J, with 14 bases between the two ends. CDR3 bases: TGTGCCAGCAGTACCCCCTCGGGGGTTGGCTACACCTTC. Its protein is CASSTPSGVGYTF.

The chain employs TRBV7-9 and TRBJ2-6, with 10 nucleotides matching TRBD2. This CDR3 has 19 residues. Germline loops: CDR1 SEHNR, CDR2 FQNEAQ (reference sequence). V dropped 3 bases and J dropped 0; count of bases not matched to a gene: 8. The DNA for the CDR3 is TGTGCCAGCAGCTTGGTAGCTACTAGCGGGGTCTCTGGGGCCAACGTCCTGACTTTC. Protein product: CASSLVATSGVSGANVLTF.